This T cell receptor beta chain was profiled in a study of lymphopenia after photon versus proton radiotherapy. The CDR3 length is 18 residues. Germline CDR1 is SNHLY and CDR2 is FYNNEI. Trimming cost V 6 bases and J 2 bases, with 26 bases left between them. Only in-frame clones appear in the TCRdb table, and some are missing; sequencing was by immunoSEQ multiplex PCR. The sample shows 77,000 or so clones, around 83% of them seen only once. Points on this clone: Its antigen is not known.

Study results and caveats: Oligoclonal CD8+ Temra expansion after nadir drove photon patients' diversity drop. Under photons, naive T cells and diversity fell while effector/memory populations rose.

The sequence derives from a man aged 60-69 years with pancreatic cancer. The sample in question was peripheral blood, obtained from a patient treated with proton-based radiotherapy. The gene calls are TRBV2 and TRBJ2-7; TRBD2 is a possible D gene (5 bases). CDR3 DNA: TGTGCCAGCAGCGCGAGGAGCTTAGGAGGTCAGTCCGCCTACGAGCAGTACTTC. Its translation is CASSARSLGGQSAYEQYF.